Below, one T cell receptor (beta chain) is given with its context. Antigen: not known. This specimen comes from a study of T cells expressing NK-cell markers. Study context: Seropositivity for HCMV was found in seven of the eight sequenced donors, with one seronegative.

Looked up from germline, CDR1 is SGHVS and CDR2 is FNYEAQ. CDR3 length: 14 residues. Overall study results and limits: Leadership of the CD3+CD56-NKG2C+ fraction also belonged to these clonotypes in several donors.

TCR beta cDNA was made by 5'RACE template switching with UMIs. TCRdb reanalyzed the 5' RACE reads and collapses them to one entry per CDR3 protein, without DNA. The listing contains more than 20,000 distinct CDR3 sequences. Sequenced material: blood T cells: a sorted CD56 or NKG2C T cell subset, CD4+ or CD8+ T cells, or bulk PBMC T cells (not recorded which). V is TRBV7-6 and J is TRBJ2-1; TCRdb designates TRBD1, a call that cannot be tested without DNA. The receptor's source is a man between 18 and 69 years old in good health. CDR3: CASSLFQEGDEQFF.